The 2 T cell receptor beta chains given below trace back to one sample, sequenced in a study of T cell responses to AZD1222 COVID-19 vaccine. Only in-frame clones appear in the TCRdb table, and some are missing; sequencing was by immunoSEQ multiplex PCR. The sample shows over 120,000 clones, roughly 89% of them seen only once. Sequencing was performed on peripheral blood, taken 28 days after the second AZD1222 dose. These receptors came from an adult who received the AZD1222 COVID-19 vaccine.

The chain combines TRBV19 with TRBJ1-2; D is unclear. Germline-derived CDR1 and CDR2 are LNHDA and SQIVND (reference sequence). V lost 6 bases and J 8 bases, leaving 13 bases between the germline ends. The CDR3 totals 12 residues. CDR3 sequence (DNA): TGTGCCAGTAGCCTTTATCCGGCAGGCTACACCTTC. Amino acids: CASSLYPAGYTF.

This clone was seen only a few times. This chain joins TRBV24-1 and TRBJ2-3; no definite D call. V lost 5 bases, J lost 2 bases, and 10 bases lay in between. CDR3 length: 14 amino acids. Germline loops: CDR1 KGHDR, CDR2 SFDVKD. The CDR3 loop is CATSASTNTDTQYF. The DNA for the CDR3 is TGTGCCACCAGTGCCTCGACCAACACAGATACGCAGTATTTT.